This T cell receptor beta chain emerged from a study of blood T cell repertoires in COVID-19. The overall study: The study drew acute and convalescent COVID-19 samples from the United States, Italy and Spain.

This CDR3 has 11 residues. V was pared by 4 bases and J by 5 bases, with 4 bases between. Germline loops: CDR1 MDHEN, CDR2 SYDVKM. Methods used by the authors: Reference gene primer amplification gave estimated nucleated cell counts. This table comes from immunoSEQ multiplex PCR, and its TCRdb copy is limited to in-frame clones, with some not included. That table supplies the V and J calls and clone size; D and trimming were determined from the DNA. The sample has around 400,000 clones; 70% to 90% are singletons. The chain carries TRBV28 and TRBJ2-3; D not resolved. The sample was peripheral blood. This clonotype originated in a woman aged 55-70 years with COVID-19, enrolled during active disease. The CDR3 nucleotides are TGTGCCAGCAGTTCATTAGATACGCAGTATTTT. It specifies CASSSLDTQYF.